This passage covers 32 T cell receptor beta chains from one sample sequenced in a study of Ad26.COV2.S vaccination and SARS-CoV-2 variants. Treatment specified: roughly 19 received Ad26.COV2.S at low or high dose, single or two shots; 5 received placebo; per-sample allocation not given. Each sample was drawn 63 days after the first injection (of vaccine or placebo). The table came from immunoSEQ multiplex PCR; TCRdb's copy has only in-frame clones and leaves some out. Counted here are more than 300,000 clones, around 89% occurring once; the ten biggest clones make up approximately 5%. The starting material was peripheral blood, obtained in a trial of Ad26.COV2.S vaccine versus placebo. Receptors originate from a person aged 18 to 65 who received the Ad26.COV2.S COVID-19 vaccine or a placebo.

The V gene is TRBV9, the J gene TRBJ1-2; D gene unclear. Germline V gene sequence: CDR1 SGDLS, CDR2 YYNGEE. The CDR3 has 13 residues. Trimming pared 1 base from V and 8 bases from J, leaving 12 bases between. The CDR3, as DNA: TGTGCCAGCAGCGTAAAAGGACCCACGGGCTACACCTTC. Its translation: CASSVKGPTGYTF.

The chain combines TRBV13 with TRBJ2-7, with TRBD2 matching over 16 bases. The germline gives CDR1 PRHDT, CDR2 FYEKMQ (reference sequence). This CDR3 has 16 residues. V dropped 5 bases and J dropped 7; count of bases not matched to a gene: 8. This chain's CDR3 is CASSGGTSGGAAEQYF. The CDR3 bases are TGTGCCAGCAGCGGAGGGACTAGCGGGGGGGCGGCTGAGCAGTACTTC. Variable domain in full (rest from reference TRBV13 and TRBJ2-7): AAGVIQSPRHLIKEKRETATLKCYPIPRHDTVYWYQQGPGQDPQFLISFYEKMQSDKGSIPDRFSAQQFSDYHSELNMSSLELGDSALYFCASSGGTSGGAAEQYFGPGTRLTVT.

This CDR3 reads CSALRSYEQYF. The CDR3 DNA reads as TGCAGTGCTCTACGCTCCTACGAGCAGTACTTC. The rearrangement uses TRBV20-1 and TRBJ2-7; D gene uncertain. Germline lookup yields CDR1 DFQATT and CDR2 SNEGSKA (reference sequence). The CDR3 totals 11 residues. Trimming stripped 5 bases from V and 0 bases from J, with 5 bases between.

The chain uses TRBV29-1 and TRBJ2-1; 9 bases are a match to TRBD2. CDR1 is SQVTM, CDR2 ANQGSEA, per germline. The CDR3 has 16 amino acids. Germline trimming cut 4 bases from V and 6 bases from J; bases unmatched to any gene: 13. CDR3 sequence: CSVGLAVLNSLNEQFF. In DNA, the CDR3 is TGCAGCGTTGGACTAGCGGTTCTGAATAGTCTCAATGAGCAGTTCTTC.

This rearrangement joins TRBV2 to TRBJ2-2; no clear D gene. Trimming shortened V by 8 bases and J by 6 bases, and 7 bases separated the two germline ends. The germline V gene has CDR1 SNHLY and CDR2 FYNNEI. The CDR3 consists of 11 residues. This CDR3 is CASGVPGELFF. CDR3 in DNA: TGTGCCAGCGGGGTACCCGGGGAGCTGTTTTTT. The full variable domain, in which reference TRBV2 and TRBJ2-2 provide the parts outside the CDR3, is EPEVTQTPSHQVTQMGQEVILRCVPISNHLYFYWYRQILGQKVEFLVSFYNNEISEKSEIFDDQFSVERPDGSNFTLKIRSTKLEDSAMYFCASGVPGELFFGEGSRLTVL.

The V gene is TRBV19, the J gene TRBJ2-5; no clear D gene. The V end lost 5 bases, the J end lost 3 bases, and 4 bases lay between the germline ends. CDR1 is LNHDA and CDR2 is SQIVND in the germline V gene (reference sequence). This CDR3 has 11 amino acids. Here the CDR3 DNA reads TGTGCCAGTAGTGAAGAAGAGACCCAGTACTTC. Protein sequence: CASSEEETQYF.

The chain recombines TRBV28 with TRBJ2-1; D unclear. The V end lost 3 bases, the J end lost 6 bases, and 21 bases lay between the germline ends. The CDR3 contains 17 residues. Germline CDR1 reads MDHEN; CDR2 reads SYDVKM. CDR3 in DNA: TGTGCCAGCAGTTTGAGACGGAGCAAAACACGAGGCAATGAGCAGTTCTTC. It specifies CASSLRRSKTRGNEQFF.

Note on this clone: The sample holds other DNA sequences that translate to the same CDR3. The chain employs TRBV5-1 and TRBJ1-1; D ambiguous. Germline values: CDR1 SGHRS, CDR2 YFSETQ. This CDR3 is 13 amino acids long. With 4 bases removed from V and 1 base from J, the gap between germline ends came to 8 bases. CDR3 sequence: CASSLTANTEAFF. In DNA form, the CDR3 reads TGCGCCAGCAGCCTGACCGCGAACACTGAAGCTTTCTTT.

The chain couples TRBV6-5 to TRBJ2-2; D perhaps matches TRBD1 (5 bases). The germline V gene has CDR1 MNHEY and CDR2 SVGAGI. Trimming shortened V by 0 bases and J by 4 bases, and 12 bases separated the two germline ends. CDR3 size: 16 residues. The CDR3 protein is CASSYSGRVGTGELFF. The CDR3 DNA sequence: TGTGCCAGCAGTTACTCGGGCAGGGTCGGCACCGGGGAGCTGTTTTTT.

This clone was seen more than once but under ten times. The V call is TRBV4-3, the J call TRBJ2-7; no firm D call. V was shortened by 1 base and J by 2 bases, with 9 bases between the two germline ends. The CDR3 covers 14 residues. Germline V gene sequence: CDR1 LGHNA, CDR2 YSLEER. CDR3 sequence reads: CASSQAKGTYEQYF. The CDR3 DNA reads as TGCGCCAGCAGCCAAGCGAAGGGAACCTACGAGCAGTACTTC.

This sequence joins TRBV30 and TRBJ1-2; 9 bases line up with TRBD1. There are 14 residues in the CDR3. With V trimmed by 1 base and J by 6 bases, 6 bases remained unmatched. CDR1 and CDR2 from the germline V gene are GTSNPN and SVGIG (reference sequence). The CDR3 is CAWSAGTGTDGYTF. CDR3 nucleotide sequence: TGTGCCTGGAGTGCCGGGACAGGGACCGATGGCTACACCTTC.

The rearrangement joins TRBV13 to TRBJ1-2, with D possibly being TRBD1 (6 bases). The germline V gene encodes CDR1 PRHDT and CDR2 FYEKMQ (reference sequence). The V end was cut by 0 bases, the J end by 4 bases, with 12 bases between. This CDR3 comprises 15 residues. CDR3 in DNA: TGTGCCAGCAGCTTAGGAGGGGGGCCCTCCTATGGCTACACCTTC. It translates to CASSLGGGPSYGYTF.

In this sample, this clone turned up a few times. This rearrangement joins TRBV29-1 to TRBJ1-2; TRBD1 matches at 8 bases. The CDR3 consists of 15 residues. V shed 6 bases and J 7 bases; nucleotides not matched to a gene: 16. CDR1 SQVTM and CDR2 ANQGSEA come from the germline V gene. CDR3 residues: CSVDILGRGRGGYTF. CDR3 DNA: TGCAGCGTCGATATCCTCGGCAGGGGGCGAGGTGGCTACACCTTC.

The chain links TRBV30 to TRBJ2-3; 9 bases are a match to TRBD1. The V segment lost 2 bases and the J segment 6 bases; nucleotides outside the gene matches: 9. Germline-derived CDR1 and CDR2 are GTSNPN and SVGIG (reference sequence). CDR3 length equals 15 residues. The CDR3 reads CAWSYGTGQGDTQYF. The CDR3 DNA is TGTGCCTGGAGTTATGGGACAGGGCAAGGGGATACGCAGTATTTT. Combining the CDR3 with reference TRBV30 and TRBJ2-3 gives the whole variable domain SQTIHQWPATLVQPVGSPLSLECTVEGTSNPNLYWYRQAAGRGLQLLFYSVGIGQISSEVPQNLSASRPQDRQFILSSKKLLLSDSGFYLCAWSYGTGQGDTQYFGPGTRLTVL.

The genes are TRBV5-1 and TRBJ2-3, with D uncertain. Trimming pared 1 base from V and 3 bases from J, leaving 9 bases between. The CDR3 spans 14 residues. Per the germline V gene, CDR1 is SGHRS and CDR2 is YFSETQ. The CDR3, as DNA: TGCGCCAGCAGCTTGTATAGCAGGACAGATACGCAGTATTTT. As protein: CASSLYSRTDTQYF.

This chain links TRBV19 with TRBJ1-1; 8 bases are a match to TRBD1. The CDR3 covers 13 residues. Unmatched junction bases numbered 7, after V lost 5 bases and J lost 8 bases. Germline CDR1 reads LNHDA; CDR2 reads SQIVND (reference sequence). CDR3 residues: CASSEGQVSEAFF. The DNA of the CDR3 is TGTGCCAGTAGTGAGGGACAGGTGTCCGAAGCTTTCTTT.

This rearrangement joins TRBV5-5 to TRBJ2-1; the match to TRBD2 covers 7 bases. The CDR3 is 18 amino acids. Unmatched junction bases numbered 12, after V lost 3 bases and J lost 0 bases. Germline V lookup: CDR1 SGHKS, CDR2 YYEKEE (reference sequence). This CDR3 reads CASSSSGVQRGSYNEQFF. The DNA of the CDR3 is TGTGCCAGCAGCTCCTCGGGCGTCCAGCGGGGCTCCTACAATGAGCAGTTCTTC. Full variable domain (remainder filled in from reference TRBV5-5 and TRBJ2-1): DAGVTQSPTHLIKTRGQQVTLRCSPISGHKSVSWYQQVLGQGPQFIFQYYEKEERGRGNFPDRFSARQFPNYSSELNVNALLLGDSALYLCASSSSGVQRGSYNEQFFGPGTRLTVL.

In this sample, this clone turned up once. This chain uses TRBV7-7 with TRBJ2-2; D is undetermined. The CDR3 has 15 residues. Per the germline V gene, CDR1 is SSHAT and CDR2 is FNYEAQ (reference sequence). Trimming removed 4 bases from V and 0 bases from J, with 9 bases in between. CDR3 protein: CASSSTEANTGELFF. The CDR3, as DNA: TGTGCCAGCAGCTCCACCGAAGCGAACACCGGGGAGCTGTTTTTT.

The V gene is TRBV5-6, the J gene TRBJ1-3; D call uncertain. From germline, CDR1 is SGHDT and CDR2 YYEEEE. Trimming took off 4 bases at V and 0 bases at J, with 11 bases between the two ends. This CDR3 has 15 residues. Here the CDR3 DNA reads TGTGCCAGCAGCCTGGGGATTCCCTCTGGAAACACCATATATTTT. This translates into CASSLGIPSGNTIYF.

This chain joins TRBV4-3 and TRBJ2-1; 7 bases match TRBD1. Germline V CDR1 and CDR2: LGHNA, YSLEER. The CDR3 runs to 16 residues. V lost 0 bases and J lost 0; bases outside the gene matches: 2. DNA for the CDR3: TGCGCCAGCAGCCAAGATGGGACAGTCTCCTACAATGAGCAGTTCTTC. Its translation is CASSQDGTVSYNEQFF.

V is TRBV24-1 and J is TRBJ2-3; no firm D call. V dropped 4 bases and J dropped 3 bases, with 7 bases sitting between them. This CDR3 has 13 residues. Germline values: CDR1 KGHDR, CDR2 SFDVKD. In DNA, the CDR3 is TGTGCCACCAGTGACCATCCTACAGATACGCAGTATTTT. Amino acid sequence: CATSDHPTDTQYF.

V and J are TRBV28 and TRBJ2-2; D is possibly TRBD1 (6 bases). This CDR3 is built from 16 residues. The V end lost 2 bases, the J end lost 4 bases, and 14 bases lay between the germline ends. Germline assignment: CDR1 MDHEN and CDR2 SYDVKM. CDR3 coding DNA: TGTGCCAGCAGTTTAAGTACAGGGTTTGTCACCGGGGAGCTGTTTTTT. It yields the protein CASSLSTGFVTGELFF.

This clone was detected once. This same CDR3 is encoded by further DNA sequences in the sample. This chain connects TRBV5-1 to TRBJ2-2; 8 bases are a match to TRBD2. Germline V CDR1 and CDR2: SGHRS, YFSETQ. J gave up 3 bases and V 0 bases, and 1 base lay outside the gene matches. This CDR3 region has 15 residues. In DNA form, the CDR3 reads TGCGCCAGCAGCTTGGTGACTAGCGACACCGGGGAGCTGTTTTTT. The encoded protein is CASSLVTSDTGELFF.

The rearrangement joins TRBV2 to TRBJ1-3; D is uncertain. The ends were cut back, 6 bases at V and 0 bases at J, with 12 bases in the middle. Per the germline V gene, CDR1 is SNHLY and CDR2 is FYNNEI. CDR3 length: 15 residues. The CDR3: CASRRNAASGNTIYF. The CDR3 nucleotides are TGTGCCAGCAGGAGAAACGCAGCCTCTGGAAACACCATATATTTT.

The V and J genes are TRBV7-2 and TRBJ2-2, with D hard to call. V dropped 4 bases and J dropped 0 bases, with 9 bases sitting between them. The germline V gene has CDR1 SGHTA and CDR2 FQGNSA. The CDR3 length is 15 residues. In nucleotides, the CDR3 is TGTGCCAGCAGCTCCCGGACGGCGAACACCGGGGAGCTGTTTTTT. It yields the protein CASSSRTANTGELFF.

V gene TRBV5-4 combines with J gene TRBJ2-4; 7 positions agree with TRBD1. After removal of 3 bases from V and 3 bases from J, the junction contained 6 bases not matched to a gene. CDR3 length: 15 amino acids. Germline assignment: CDR1 SGHNT and CDR2 YYREEE (reference sequence). Written as DNA, the CDR3 is TGTGCCAGCAGCTCCGGGACAGACCACAAAAACATTCAGTACTTC. This sequence encodes CASSSGTDHKNIQYF. The full variable domain, rest sourced from reference TRBV5-4 and TRBJ2-4, is ETGVTQSPTHLIKTRGQQVTLRCSSQSGHNTVSWYQQALGQGPQFIFQYYREEENGRGNFPPRFSGLQFPNYSSELNVNALELDDSALYLCASSSGTDHKNIQYFGAGTRLSVL.

The chain has TRBV6-6 and TRBJ2-5; D call uncertain. This CDR3 is 13 amino acids long. The germline V gene encodes CDR1 MNHNY and CDR2 SVGAGI (reference sequence). Trimming pared 6 bases from V and 3 bases from J, leaving 11 bases between. CDR3 bases: TGTGCCAGCAGATGGACGGATAAAGAGACCCAGTACTTC. This translates into CASRWTDKETQYF.

The V and J genes are TRBV5-6 and TRBJ2-1, with 8 nucleotides matching TRBD1. The CDR3 has 16 amino acids. From germline, CDR1 is SGHDT and CDR2 YYEEEE. Unmatched junction bases numbered 3, after V lost 0 bases and J lost 1 base. CDR3 sequence reads: CASSLATGVSYNEQFF. CDR3 in DNA: TGTGCCAGCAGCTTGGCGACAGGGGTATCCTACAATGAGCAGTTCTTC. The full variable domain, with the rest looked up from reference TRBV5-6 and TRBJ2-1, is DAGVTQSPTHLIKTRGQQVTLRCSPKSGHDTVSWYQQALGQGPQFIFQYYEEEERQRGNFPDRFSGHQFPNYSSELNVNALLLGDSALYLCASSLATGVSYNEQFFGPGTRLTVL.

The chain recombines TRBV6-5 with TRBJ2-1; 7 bases are a match to TRBD1. Per the germline V gene, CDR1 is MNHEY and CDR2 is SVGAGI. With V trimmed by 10 bases and J by 2 bases, 5 bases remained unmatched. This CDR3 is built from 13 residues. The CDR3 region has the DNA TGTGCCACCAGACAGGGCCCCTACAATGAGCAGTTCTTC. Its translation is CATRQGPYNEQFF.

This chain joins TRBV5-4 and TRBJ2-1; 11 bases align to TRBD2. The CDR3 totals 15 residues. V was pared by 0 bases and J by 4 bases, with 0 bases of the junction left unmatched. CDR1 is SGHNT and CDR2 is YYREEE in the germline V gene (reference sequence). Here the CDR3 DNA reads TGTGCCAGCAGCTTGGCTAGCGGGGGGTACAATGAGCAGTTCTTC. This sequence encodes CASSLASGGYNEQFF. Based on the CDR3 plus reference TRBV5-4 and TRBJ2-1, the full variable domain is ETGVTQSPTHLIKTRGQQVTLRCSSQSGHNTVSWYQQALGQGPQFIFQYYREEENGRGNFPPRFSGLQFPNYSSELNVNALELDDSALYLCASSLASGGYNEQFFGPGTRLTVL.

This chain uses TRBV28 with TRBJ2-1, with unresolved D. CDR1 is MDHEN, CDR2 SYDVKM, per germline. V lost 7 bases and J lost 8, with 12 bases in between. The CDR3 is 12 residues long. The CDR3 nucleotides are TGTGCCAGCACCTCCCCGGGTCATGAGCAGTTCTTC. Amino acid sequence: CASTSPGHEQFF.

The V call is TRBV2, the J call TRBJ1-4, with 11 bases lining up with TRBD1. The CDR3 is made up of 14 amino acids. Germline assignment: CDR1 SNHLY and CDR2 FYNNEI. The V gene end was trimmed by 6 bases and the J gene end by 4 bases; junction bases not matched to a gene: 1. This CDR3 reads CASRGTGGNEKLFF. CDR3 DNA: TGTGCCAGCAGAGGGACAGGGGGTAATGAAAAACTGTTTTTT.